This TCR beta chain stems from a study of cytomegalovirus exposure and HLA in healthy donors. Study-wide results and limits: The investigators catalogued 164 TCR beta chains as cytomegalovirus-associated. Near-uniform donor sequencing depth was presumed by presence/absence analyses. Reported performance of the classifier showed diagnosis of cytomegalovirus status with high specificity and sensitivity.

The PCR made use of 60 Vbeta and 13 Jbeta primers. Sequenced by immunoSEQ multiplex PCR; TCRdb stores in-frame clones only, minus some. The data contain 140,000 to 150,000 clones, roughly three quarters of them singletons. This CDR3 spans 13 amino acids. The germline V gene has CDR1 MNHEY and CDR2 SVGAGI. The ends lost 7 bases at V and 6 bases at J; junction bases unmatched: 5. Of note for this clone: The target antigen is unknown.

The sample taken for sequencing was PBMCs. The rearrangement links TRBV6-5 to TRBJ2-4; 8 bases are a match to TRBD1. The source is a woman in her thirties or forties in good health and CMV-seropositive. The CDR3 loop reads CASNTGGANIQYF. DNA for the CDR3: TGTGCCAGCAACACAGGGGGAGCAAACATTCAGTACTTC.